The clone carrying this TCR beta chain has at least ten counts. No antigen is known for it. This CDR3 is 15 amino acids long. Deletions cut 3 bases from V and 1 base from J, with 9 bases between. Amplified regions were TCR beta CDR3 sequences from RNA transcripts. With the HTBI primer set, the TCR CDR3 went through a first round of RT-PCR. TCRdb ran MiXCR on the multiplex PCR reads and lists one entry per CDR3 protein. The sample includes hundreds of thousands of distinct CDR3 sequences, roughly a quarter seen only once; the top ten take 11%. This entry comes from a study of T cells in Graves' hyperthyroidism and ophthalmopathy. Ophthalmopathy patients had Clinical Activity Score at least 3, NOSPECS grade at least 4, duration under 3 months. Patients showing uncontrolled infection, other autoimmune disease, pregnancy or lactation were ineligible. Used for diagnoses were clinical symptoms, serum thyroxine and TRAb, thyroid ultrasound and orbital computed tomography.

Study-wide results and caveats: Clonotypes that were expanded in thyroid above 0.001 mostly appeared in blood too.

This TCR was recovered from a woman in her 30s with Graves' ophthalmopathy. The V gene is TRBV12-3 or TRBV12-4, the J gene TRBJ2-2; either TRBD1 or TRBD2 may supply D (5 bases each). What was sequenced was blood. This CDR3 is CASSFRGENTGELFF. CDR3 coding DNA: TGTGCCAGCAGTTTCCGGGGCGAGAACACCGGGGAGCTGTTTTTT.